A single sample is the source of the 6 T cell receptor beta chains below, sequenced in a study of T cell repertoires in aging, cancer and after chemotherapy. Peripheral blood genomic DNA, not sorted cells or RNA, was the template. TRB rearrangements spanning V, D and J were amplified using mixed TRB-A/B primers. Each CDR3 protein is one row after TCRdb ran MiXCR on the multiplex PCR reads. This table holds 5,000 to 6,500 distinct CDR3 sequences, under 40% found once. The specimen was blood. These receptors originate from a human donor with a blood cancer.

The V and J genes are TRBV30 and TRBJ2-1; D not certain. Germline CDR1 and CDR2: GTSNPN and SVGIG (reference sequence). V was trimmed by 8 bases and J by 9 bases, leaving 23 bases between them. The CDR3 is 14 residues long. CDR3 region: CASSQTDWLGEQFF. The CDR3 coding sequence is TGTGCCAGCAGCCAAACCGACTGGCTAGGTGAGCAGTTCTTC.

In this sample, this clonotype is medium-sized. The CDR3 sequence is CASSPPGRPTDTQYF. Here the CDR3 DNA reads TGTGCCAGCAGTCCCCCAGGCAGACCCACAGATACGCAGTATTTT. The V and J genes are TRBV6-5 and TRBJ2-3; D is uncertain. This CDR3 spans 15 amino acids. Trimming shortened V by 5 bases and J by 2 bases, and 14 bases separated the two germline ends. The germline V gene encodes CDR1 MNHEY and CDR2 SVGAGI.

The V call is TRBV18, the J call TRBJ2-3, with unresolved D. The germline V gene encodes CDR1 KGHSH and CDR2 LQKENI. The CDR3 spans 14 residues. The V gene lost 0 bases and the J gene lost 1 base, with 5 bases spanning the gap. As DNA, the CDR3 is TGTGCCAGCTCACCACCTTCAGGCACAGATACGCAGTATTTT. Residues: CASSPPSGTDTQYF. The full variable domain, rest sourced from reference TRBV18 and TRBJ2-3, is NAGVMQNPRHLVRRRGQEARLRCSPMKGHSHVYWYRQLPEEGLKFMVYLQKENIIDESGMPKERFSAEFPKEGPSILRIQQVVRGDSAAYFCASSPPSGTDTQYFGPGTRLTVL.

There are a few counts of this clonotype. This chain uses TRBV27 with TRBJ1-2, with no clear D. The V gene lost 3 bases and the J gene lost 6 bases, with 11 bases spanning the gap. This CDR3 comprises 13 residues. The V gene's germline CDR1 is MNHEY and CDR2 SMNVEV (reference sequence). CDR3 region: CASSFPGSHGYTF. CDR3 nucleotide sequence: TGTGCCAGCAGTTTTCCTGGGTCCCATGGCTACACCTTC.

This clonotype was picked up a small number of times. The chain has TRBV29-1 and TRBJ1-2, with D perhaps matching TRBD1 (6 bases). The CDR3 consists of 11 residues. V lost 8 bases and J 8 bases, leaving 15 bases between the germline ends. Looked up from germline, CDR1 is SQVTM and CDR2 is ANQGSEA. CDR3 nucleotides: TGCAGCTTATCAGGGGCCTGGGGCTACACCTTC. Amino acids: CSLSGAWGYTF.

The chain uses TRBV19 and TRBJ2-2; 7 positions match TRBD2. Per the germline V gene, CDR1 is LNHDA and CDR2 is SQIVND (reference sequence). This CDR3 region has 17 residues. Trimming took 11 bases from V and 7 from J; bases not matched to a gene: 22. The CDR3 region is CAGSSRVAGAGGGELFF. The CDR3 coding sequence is TGTGCCGGTTCCTCTAGGGTGGCGGGAGCCGGAGGCGGGGAGCTGTTTTTT.